This T cell receptor (beta chain) was identified in a study of blood T cell repertoires in COVID-19 (dated by TCRdb to between 2020 and 2021). At the level of the whole study: The collaborator samples originated in the United States, Italy and Spain and spanned the acute and convalescent phases of COVID-19. Where available, HLA class I and class II types were obtained from metadata supplied by the sample provider rather than from assay-based typing. The repertoires were released in a freely available public database intended as a resource for research on the immune response to SARS-CoV-2. Subjects who had been exposed to COVID-19, were actively infected with it, or had recovered from it provided the deeply sampled blood TCRbeta repertoires that made up the dataset. The prospective study material was composed of cDNA or gDNA derived from T cells, B-cell-depleted T cells, or PBMCs. Sample metadata almost always included a de-identified subject ID, COVID-19 status, age in years and sex. The samples were drawn from the first 160 participants of the ongoing ImmuneRACE study and from some 1,300 subjects provided by 6 global collaborators.

Study-level results and caveats: The quantity of clinical and demographic metadata differed by source and by participant and was supplied without curation.

The CDR3 covers 18 residues, taking in both the cysteine and the phenylalanine. Only CDR3 DNA remains: 54 bases, in frame from the first base. CDR1 and CDR2 (SGDLS, YYNGEE) derive from the germline V gene. V and J are truncated by 1 base and 3 bases respectively, leaving an intervening sequence of 22 bases. TCRbeta CDR3 regions were amplified from genomic DNA by means of the immunoSEQ Assay, a bias-controlled multiplex PCR. The original methods were these. Nucleated cell counts per sample were estimated from amplification of reference gene primers within the assay. To quantify the absolute abundance of each unique TCRbeta CDR3 rearrangement, sequence reads were collapsed and filtered. For each sample, productive Simpson clonality was calculated as the square root of Simpson's diversity index across productive rearrangements. What TCRdb holds here is the immuneACCESS table cut down to in-frame rearrangements. Part of the clones is not present; checked against another copy, under half of the missing clones reflect an unresolved V gene, and the others are unexplained. For V, J and clone size, that table is used; D and trimming come from the DNA. For this sample the table gives roughly 410,000 clones, of which 89% were detected only once. In total, the top ten clones hold around 1.5% of the sample.

One collaborating source in Seattle enrolled patients during active infection and followed them longitudinally through the course of disease. Each collaborating institution followed its own protocols to collect whole blood in K2EDTA tubes. For TCRbeta analysis, collaborator samples were shipped as frozen whole blood, as isolated PBMCs, or as DNA extracted from either sample type. Points on this clone: Its antigen is not yet known. No much larger clonotype is one base removed from it; base qualities were not supplied.

The sequence derives from a middle-aged woman with COVID-19, enrolled during active disease. Material: peripheral blood. This chain joins TRBV9 to TRBJ1-2; the D gene is perhaps TRBD1, on 6 matching bases. In nucleotides, the sequence is TGTGCCAGCAGCGTACCCCGCGTTGCACAGGGTAGTTACTATGGCTACACCTTC. This yields the protein CASSVPRVAQGSYYGYTF.